This T cell receptor (beta chain) originates from a study of T cell responses to AZD1222 COVID-19 vaccine (dated by TCRdb to the early 2020s). Looking at the study overall: TCR sequencing covered roughly 230 trial participants: 200 to 210 given two doses of AZD1222 and 26 given two doses of MenACWY control vaccine. Trial participants were enrolled by age into 18-55, 56-69 and 70-plus year subgroups, with approximately 150, 30 and 60 TCR-sequenced participants respectively. The paper's findings and limits, for the study overall: Conclusions about previously exposed vaccinees are limited, since just 5 to 7 AZD1222 recipients were seropositive for SARS-CoV-2 at baseline. A significant rise in spike-specific TCR breadth and depth was observed after two AZD1222 doses relative to day 0 and relative to MenACWY recipients. Vaccine-associated CD4 TCRs spanned the whole spike protein, with dominant responses in regions 160-218 and 743-854. Most participants were white British and females outnumbered males, and the authors suggested that clonal diversity may have been underestimated. In the small 56-69-year group, the increase in depth fell short of significance, most likely because of low power. Because no day 14 peak-response samples were available, the repertoires could be characterized only after the peak T cell response. Reportedly, close to half of the unique spike-specific TCRs recognized epitopes lying outside the regions that are mutated in the B.1.351 and B.1.1.7 variants.

The sample's time point, from its label and the paper: about 28 days (+/-7) after the second vaccine dose. AZD1222 recipients with second doses at about 4 weeks or about 12 weeks were pooled, because spike-specific TCR depth and breadth did not differ between schedules. Vaccinee samples came from UK trials COV001 and COV002, including a single-blind randomized controlled phase 2/3 trial of AZD1222 (ChAdOx1 nCoV-19) in healthy adults. Trial participant PBMC samples were collected at day 0 and day 28 after the second dose for TCRbeta chain sequencing. In regard to this clone: It lacks a known antigen. No qualities accompany the bases; no much larger clone lies one base away.

From the cysteine through the phenylalanine, the CDR3 covers 14 amino acids. Only the CDR3 DNA is retained, 42 bases long and in frame from the first base. Relative to germline, V is 6 bases shorter and J is 6 bases shorter, with 12 bases between their ends. As encoded in the germline V gene, CDR1 is MNHEY while CDR2 is SVGAGI. The CDR3 regions of human TCRbeta chains were subjected to immunosequencing. In the paper's pipeline: TCRs in the repertoires were matched against a reference library of SARS-CoV-2-specific TCRs that had been generated with the MIRA antigen-specificity platform. Breadth meant the fraction of unique TCRs that were SARS-CoV-2-associated, whereas depth meant the fraction of total T cells that were SARS-CoV-2-associated. Using the MIRA data, each spike-specific TCR was mapped to the spike region that the TCR reacts to and placed in a CD4 or CD8 class. Log10-transformed breadth and depth values were compared by one-way ANOVA with Sidak's multiple comparisons tests. TCRdb's version of the immuneACCESS table is confined to in-frame rearrangements and falls short of the full clone set. An unresolved V gene accounts for under half of the shortfall where checked; the remainder is of unknown origin. That table gives V, J and clone size, and the DNA gave D and trimming. Here the sample has roughly 110,000 clones; approximately 92% occur a single time. The ten largest clones add up to about 8.1% of the sample.

The sequenced sample was peripheral blood, obtained 28 days after the second AZD1222 dose. The clonotype was recovered from an adult who received the AZD1222 COVID-19 vaccine. This chain is built from TRBV6-5 and TRBJ1-6, with the D segment identity uncertain. In nucleotides, the sequence is TGTGCCAGCAGGAAGGCCGGGTCTAATTCACCCCTCCACTTT. It encodes CASRKAGSNSPLHF.